These T cell receptor beta chains were read from a single sample in a study of T cell repertoires in ileal Crohn's disease. Produced via immunoSEQ multiplex PCR; TCRdb's table is partial and in-frame only. Among approximately 15,000 clones listed, 80% to 90% were seen once. Specimen: ileal tissue. Receptor source: an adult with Crohn's disease. CDR3s include the opening cysteine and the closing phenylalanine or tryptophan. D genes are given only for firm matches. Clone size appears in some rows only: once, few, many, or a class for an expanded clone.

clone size	D gene	V gene	J gene	CDR3 protein	CDR3 DNA
few	NA	TRBV5-6	TRBJ1-2	CASSLAGANYGYTF	TGTGCCAGCAGCTTGGCTGGGGCCAACTATGGCTACACCTTC
NA	NA	TRBV4-2	TRBJ1-1	CASSQELSRGTEAFF	TGTGCCAGCAGCCAAGAATTGAGCCGCGGCACTGAAGCTTTCTTT
NA	TRBD2	TRBV5-4	TRBJ2-1	CASSGGGARLNEQFF	TGTGCCAGCAGCGGCGGGGGGGCCCGTCTCAATGAGCAGTTCTTC
NA	NA	TRBV9	TRBJ2-1	CASSATSKQFF	TGTGCCAGCAGCGCAACTAGCAAGCAGTTCTTC
NA	NA	TRBV11-2	TRBJ2-7	CASSLGGGLACEQYF	TGTGCCAGCAGCTTAGGGGGAGGACTGGCCTGCGAGCAGTACTTC
NA	TRBD1	TRBV11-2	TRBJ2-7	CASSLATGGSYEQYF	TGTGCCAGCAGCTTAGCCACAGGGGGCTCCTACGAGCAGTACTTC
few	NA	TRBV28	TRBJ1-5	CASSLTGSNQPQHF	TGTGCCAGCAGTTTAACAGGGAGCAATCAGCCCCAGCATTTT
NA	NA	TRBV5-6	TRBJ1-3	CASSFRRSSGNTIYF	TGTGCCAGCAGCTTTCGACGGAGCTCTGGAAACACCATATATTTT
once	TRBD1	TRBV10-1	TRBJ1-2	CASTLAGWARGANYGYTF	TGCGCCAGCACCCTGGCCGGATGGGCCAGGGGGGCTAACTATGGCTACACCTTC
NA	NA	TRBV7-2	TRBJ2-6	CASSLEPPPYTNVLTF	TGTGCCAGCAGCTTAGAGCCCCCTCCCTATACCAACGTCCTGACTTTC
NA	NA	TRBV7-9	TRBJ2-7	CASSPPRAGSPYEQYF	TGTGCCAGCAGCCCCCCACGGGCAGGGTCCCCCTACGAGCAGTACTTC
NA	NA	TRBV28	TRBJ2-7	CASSLKLNEQYF	TGTGCCAGCAGTTTAAAATTGAACGAGCAGTACTTC
NA	TRBD1	TRBV28	TRBJ2-7	CASSSGQGASYEQYF	TGTGCCAGCAGTTCGGGACAGGGGGCCTCCTACGAGCAGTACTTC
NA	NA	TRBV30	TRBJ1-6	CAWSRLQGANSPLHF	TGTGCCTGGAGTCGCCTCCAAGGGGCTAATTCACCCCTCCACTTT
NA	TRBD2	TRBV29-1	TRBJ2-3	CSVAGLASADTQYF	TGCAGCGTGGCAGGACTAGCTTCCGCAGATACGCAGTATTTT
NA	NA	TRBV6-5	TRBJ1-6	CASRWQGQSPLHF	TGTGCCAGCAGGTGGCAGGGGCAATCACCCCTCCACTTT
large	TRBD1	TRBV29-1	TRBJ2-3	CSVEGQGLTDTQYF	TGCAGCGTAGAGGGACAGGGACTCACAGATACGCAGTATTTT
NA	TRBD2	TRBV4-3	TRBJ2-7	CASSQDASSGGFYSYKQYF	TGCGCCAGCAGCCAAGATGCGAGTAGCGGGGGATTCTACTCCTACAAGCAGTACTTC
NA	NA	TRBV6-1	TRBJ1-2	CASSESRAYGYTF	TGTGCCAGCAGTGAATCGAGGGCTTATGGCTACACCTTC
few	NA	TRBV19	TRBJ1-2	CASSIAGSGYTF	TGTGCCAGTAGTATAGCAGGGTCTGGCTACACCTTC
NA	TRBD2	TRBV4-2	TRBJ2-2	CASSQVGSGSGTGELFF	TGTGCCAGCAGCCAAGTTGGTAGCGGGAGCGGTACCGGGGAGCTGTTTTTT
NA	TRBD1	TRBV27	TRBJ2-3	CASSSLRTGGPDTQYF	TGTGCCAGCAGTTCGCTCAGGACAGGGGGCCCAGATACGCAGTATTTT
NA	TRBD2	TRBV27	TRBJ2-1	CASSLLGRVDEQFF	TGTGCCAGCAGTTTGTTAGGGAGGGTTGATGAGCAGTTCTTC
NA	TRBD2	TRBV6-4	TRBJ2-1	CASSEREDAYNEQFF	TGTGCCAGCAGTGAGCGGGAGGATGCCTACAATGAGCAGTTCTTC
NA	NA	TRBV28	TRBJ1-5	CASSWRDSNQPQHF	TGTGCCAGCAGTTGGAGGGATAGCAATCAGCCCCAGCATTTT
NA	TRBD2	TRBV11-2	TRBJ2-7	CASSRVAGGVNEQYF	TGTGCCAGCAGCCGGGTGGCGGGAGGTGTCAACGAGCAGTACTTC